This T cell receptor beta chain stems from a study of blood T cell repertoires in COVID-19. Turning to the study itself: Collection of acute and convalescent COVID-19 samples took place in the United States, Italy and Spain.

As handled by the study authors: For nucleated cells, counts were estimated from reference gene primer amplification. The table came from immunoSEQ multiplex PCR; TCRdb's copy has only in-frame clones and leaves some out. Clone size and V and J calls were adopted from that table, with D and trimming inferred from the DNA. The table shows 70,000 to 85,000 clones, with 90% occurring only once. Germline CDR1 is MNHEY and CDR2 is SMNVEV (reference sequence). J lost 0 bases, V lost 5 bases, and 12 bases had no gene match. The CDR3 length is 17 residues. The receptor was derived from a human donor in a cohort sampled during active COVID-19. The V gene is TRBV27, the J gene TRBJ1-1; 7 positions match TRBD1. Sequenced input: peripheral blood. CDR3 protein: CASSPPGQVLMNTEAFF. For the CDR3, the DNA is TGTGCCAGCAGTCCCCCCGGACAGGTCCTCATGAACACTGAAGCTTTCTTT.